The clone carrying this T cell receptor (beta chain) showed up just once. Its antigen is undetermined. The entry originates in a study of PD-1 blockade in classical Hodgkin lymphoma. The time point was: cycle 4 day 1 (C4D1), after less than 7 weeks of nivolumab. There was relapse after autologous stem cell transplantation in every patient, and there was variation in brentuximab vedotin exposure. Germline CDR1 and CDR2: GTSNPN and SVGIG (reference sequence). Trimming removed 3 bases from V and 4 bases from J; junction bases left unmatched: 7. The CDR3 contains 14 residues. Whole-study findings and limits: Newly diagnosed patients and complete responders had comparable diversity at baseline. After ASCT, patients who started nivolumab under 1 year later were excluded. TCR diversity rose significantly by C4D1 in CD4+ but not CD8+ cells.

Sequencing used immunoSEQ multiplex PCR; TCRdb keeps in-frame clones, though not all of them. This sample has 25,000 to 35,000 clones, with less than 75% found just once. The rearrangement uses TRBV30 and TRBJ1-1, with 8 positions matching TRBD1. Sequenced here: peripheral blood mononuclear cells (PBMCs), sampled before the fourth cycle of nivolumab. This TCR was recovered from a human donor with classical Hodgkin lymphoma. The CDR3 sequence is CAWRTPGGGTEAFF. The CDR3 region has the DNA TGTGCCTGGAGGACCCCAGGGGGCGGCACTGAAGCTTTCTTT.